This note documents a single T cell receptor beta chain sequence. V trimming: 4 bases; J trimming: 9 bases; junction bases outside the gene matches: 1. This CDR3 is 12 amino acids long. The germline gives CDR1 SGHNT, CDR2 YENEEA. In the original analysis: Amplification of reference gene primers provided the estimated nucleated cell counts. Sequencing used immunoSEQ multiplex PCR; TCRdb keeps in-frame clones, though not all of them. The D gene and trimming were derived from the DNA, and the V and J assignments and clone size from that table. In the table there are over 90,000 clones, around 87% of which are singletons. The sample belongs to a study of blood T cell repertoires in COVID-19. For the study at large: Collection of acute and convalescent COVID-19 samples took place in the United States, Italy and Spain. The cDNA or gDNA used as material had been derived from T cells, B-cell-depleted T cells, or PBMCs.

This TCR was recovered from a human donor in a cohort sampled during active COVID-19. J is TRBJ2-1 and V is TRBV11-3; 9 bases match TRBD1. The sequenced sample was peripheral blood. CDR3 DNA: TGTGCCAGCAGCTCGGACAGGGGTGAGCAGTTCTTC. This translates into CASSSDRGEQFF.